Given below is one T cell receptor (beta chain) in context. The CDR3 totals 15 residues. Trimming shortened V by 4 bases and J by 6 bases, and 18 bases separated the two germline ends. The germline V gene has CDR1 SNHLY and CDR2 FYNNEI. This record belongs to a study of blood T cell repertoires in COVID-19. Clones were sequenced by immunoSEQ multiplex PCR, and TCRdb holds only the in-frame ones, with some missing. The sample includes roughly 250,000 clones, 87% seen only once; the top ten take roughly 6.3%. Material: PBMCs or T cells enriched from blood (not recorded which). The TCR sequence derives from a woman aged 30 to 39 with acute COVID-19. J is TRBJ1-1 and V is TRBV2; unclear D gene. CDR3 in amino acids: CASSVGRERRAEAFF. As DNA, the CDR3 is TGTGCCAGCAGTGTTGGAAGGGAGAGGAGGGCTGAAGCTTTCTTT.